This T cell receptor (beta chain) was identified during a study of beta chain features in type 1 diabetes. Looked up from germline, CDR1 is LNHDA and CDR2 is SQIVND (reference sequence). The J segment lost 7 bases and the V segment lost 6 bases, leaving 6 bases of the junction unmatched. The CDR3 has 15 residues. Investigators reverse transcribed all isolated RNA, so they sequenced expressed TCRB transcripts. Using immunoSEQ multiplex PCR, the repertoire was profiled, and TCRdb retains in-frame clones only, with some absent. The table records about 160,000 clones, less than 9.5% of them present only once.

The sequence derives from a woman aged 18-29 years in good health. Material: central memory CD4+ T cells from blood. The gene calls are TRBV19 and TRBJ2-2, with 12 bases fitting TRBD1. CDR3 coding DNA: TGTGCCAGTAGACGGGACAGGGGGCTGGTCGGGGAGCTGTTTTTT. Protein: CASRRDRGLVGELFF.